This TCR beta chain is from a study of blood T cell repertoires in COVID-19. Study at large: Italy, Spain and the United States were the sources of the convalescent and acute COVID-19 samples. PBMCs, B-cell-depleted T cells, or T cells were the source of the cDNA or gDNA that made up the material.

CDR3 length: 15 residues. The V end was cut by 6 bases, the J end by 0 bases, with 14 bases between. CDR1 is SNHLY, CDR2 FYNNEI, per germline. How the authors handled the data: It was from reference gene primer amplification that nucleated cell counts were estimated. TCRdb keeps only in-frame clones here, not all; method: immunoSEQ multiplex PCR. V, J and clone size are taken as reported in that table, and D and trimming were inferred from the DNA itself. Of tens of thousands of clones listed, roughly 89% are singletons. The V call is TRBV2, the J call TRBJ1-1, with D possibly TRBD1 on 5 matching bases. The sequencing sample was made of peripheral blood. This TCR was recovered from a human donor in a cohort sampled during active COVID-19. CDR3 sequence: CASSVQGYVNTEAFF. DNA of the CDR3: TGTGCCAGCAGCGTTCAGGGATACGTGAACACTGAAGCTTTCTTT. Full variable domain (outside the CDR3, taken from reference TRBV2 and TRBJ1-1): EPEVTQTPSHQVTQMGQEVILRCVPISNHLYFYWYRQILGQKVEFLVSFYNNEISEKSEIFDDQFSVERPDGSNFTLKIRSTKLEDSAMYFCASSVQGYVNTEAFFGQGTRLTVV.